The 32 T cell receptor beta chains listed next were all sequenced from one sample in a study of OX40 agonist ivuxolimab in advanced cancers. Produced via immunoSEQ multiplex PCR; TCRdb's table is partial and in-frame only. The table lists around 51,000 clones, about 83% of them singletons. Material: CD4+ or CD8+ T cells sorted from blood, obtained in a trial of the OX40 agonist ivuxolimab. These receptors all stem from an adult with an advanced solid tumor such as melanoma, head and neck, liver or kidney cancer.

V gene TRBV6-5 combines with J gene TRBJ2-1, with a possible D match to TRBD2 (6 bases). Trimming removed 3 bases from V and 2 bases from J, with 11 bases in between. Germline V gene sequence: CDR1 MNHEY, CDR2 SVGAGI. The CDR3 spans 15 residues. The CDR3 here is CASSYGGMAYNEQFF. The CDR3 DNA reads TGTGCCAGCAGTTATGGCGGGATGGCCTACAATGAGCAGTTCTTC.

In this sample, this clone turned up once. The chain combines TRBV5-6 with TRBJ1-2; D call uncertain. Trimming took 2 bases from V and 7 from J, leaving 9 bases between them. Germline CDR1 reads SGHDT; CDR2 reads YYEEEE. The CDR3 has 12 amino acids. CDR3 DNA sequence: TGTGCCAGCAGCTTTGGGGTTGGTGGCTACACCTTC. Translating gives CASSFGVGGYTF. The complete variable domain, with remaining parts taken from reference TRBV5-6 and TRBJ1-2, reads DAGVTQSPTHLIKTRGQQVTLRCSPKSGHDTVSWYQQALGQGPQFIFQYYEEEERQRGNFPDRFSGHQFPNYSSELNVNALLLGDSALYLCASSFGVGGYTFGSGTRLTVV.

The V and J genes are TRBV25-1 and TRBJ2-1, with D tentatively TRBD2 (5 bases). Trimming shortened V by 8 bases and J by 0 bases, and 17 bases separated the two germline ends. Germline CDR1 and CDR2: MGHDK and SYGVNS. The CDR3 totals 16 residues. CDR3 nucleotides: TGTGCCAGCGGCCCCCGGGGATGGAGCTCCTACAATGAGCAGTTCTTC. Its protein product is CASGPRGWSSYNEQFF.

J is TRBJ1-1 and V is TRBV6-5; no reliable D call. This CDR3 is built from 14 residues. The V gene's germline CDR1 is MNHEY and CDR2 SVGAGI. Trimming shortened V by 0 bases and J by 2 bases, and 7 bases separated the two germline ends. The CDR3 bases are TGTGCCAGCAGTTACTCTGCAGACAACACTGAAGCTTTCTTT. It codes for CASSYSADNTEAFF.

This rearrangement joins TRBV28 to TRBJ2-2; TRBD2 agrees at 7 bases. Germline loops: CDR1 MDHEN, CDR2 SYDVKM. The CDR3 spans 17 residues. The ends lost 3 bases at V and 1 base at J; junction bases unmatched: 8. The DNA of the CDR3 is TGTGCCAGCAGTTTTCTGTCGCTAGCGGAGAACACCGGGGAGCTGTTTTTT. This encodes CASSFLSLAENTGELFF.

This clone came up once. The CDR3 here is CASSQDRGLAREQFF. Here the CDR3 DNA reads TGCGCCAGCAGCCAAGATCGGGGACTAGCACGAGAGCAGTTCTTC. The rearrangement links TRBV4-1 to TRBJ2-1, with TRBD2 matching 9 bases. Germline assignment: CDR1 MGHRA and CDR2 YSYEKL. This CDR3 has 15 amino acids. The V and J ends lost 0 bases and 10 bases, in that order; junction bases with no gene match: 7.

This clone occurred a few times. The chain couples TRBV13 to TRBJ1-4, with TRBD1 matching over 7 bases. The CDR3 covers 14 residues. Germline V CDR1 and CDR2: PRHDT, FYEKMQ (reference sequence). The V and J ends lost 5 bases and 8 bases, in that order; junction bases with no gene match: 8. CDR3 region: CASSGEGAGEKLFF. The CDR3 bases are TGTGCCAGCAGCGGCGAGGGGGCCGGGGAAAAACTGTTTTTT.

CDR3 in DNA: TGCGCCAGCAGCCGCTGGACTAGCGGGGAGTTAGGTGCGCAGTATTTT. This encodes CASSRWTSGELGAQYF. This sequence joins TRBV4-1 and TRBJ2-3; TRBD2 aligns across 12 bases. Germline V gene lookup returns CDR1 MGHRA and CDR2 YSYEKL. Germline trimming cut 4 bases from V and 10 bases from J; bases unmatched to any gene: 12. CDR3 length: 16 residues.

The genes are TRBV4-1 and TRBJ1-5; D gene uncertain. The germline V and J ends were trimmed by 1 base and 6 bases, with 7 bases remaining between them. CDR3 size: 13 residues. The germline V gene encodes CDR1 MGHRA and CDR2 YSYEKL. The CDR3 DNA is TGCGCCAGCAGCCAAGCTACGAGTCAGCCCCAGCATTTT. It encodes CASSQATSQPQHF.

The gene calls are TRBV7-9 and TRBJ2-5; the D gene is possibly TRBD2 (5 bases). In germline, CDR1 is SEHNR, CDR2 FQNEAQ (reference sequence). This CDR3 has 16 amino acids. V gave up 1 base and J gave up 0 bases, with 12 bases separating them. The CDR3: CASSLVDYLYQETQYF. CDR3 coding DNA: TGTGCCAGCAGCTTAGTCGACTACCTGTACCAAGAGACCCAGTACTTC.

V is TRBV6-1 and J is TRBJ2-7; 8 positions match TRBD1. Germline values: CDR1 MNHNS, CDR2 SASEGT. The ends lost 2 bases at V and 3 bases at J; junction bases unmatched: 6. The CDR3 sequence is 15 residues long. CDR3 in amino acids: CASSEIGQGFYEQYF. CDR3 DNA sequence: TGTGCCAGCAGTGAAATCGGACAGGGATTCTACGAGCAGTACTTC.

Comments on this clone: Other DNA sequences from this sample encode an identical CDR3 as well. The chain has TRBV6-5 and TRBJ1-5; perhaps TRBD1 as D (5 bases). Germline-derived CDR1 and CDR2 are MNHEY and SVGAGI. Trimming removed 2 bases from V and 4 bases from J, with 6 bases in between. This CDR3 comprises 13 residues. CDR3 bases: TGTGCCAGCAGTTACGGGGGTAATCAGCCCCAGCATTTT. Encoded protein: CASSYGGNQPQHF.

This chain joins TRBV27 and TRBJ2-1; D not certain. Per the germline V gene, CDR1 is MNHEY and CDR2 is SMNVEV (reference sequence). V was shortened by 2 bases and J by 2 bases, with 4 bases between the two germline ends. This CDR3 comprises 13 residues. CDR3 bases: TGTGCCAGCAGTTTAGCCGCCTACAATGAGCAGTTCTTC. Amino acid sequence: CASSLAAYNEQFF.

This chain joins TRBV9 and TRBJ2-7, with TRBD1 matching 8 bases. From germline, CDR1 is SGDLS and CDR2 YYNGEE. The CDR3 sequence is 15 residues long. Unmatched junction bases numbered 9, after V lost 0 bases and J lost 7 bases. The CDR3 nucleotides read TGTGCCAGCAGCGTAGGCGGGACAGGCGATAGGGAGCAGTACTTC. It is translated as CASSVGGTGDREQYF.

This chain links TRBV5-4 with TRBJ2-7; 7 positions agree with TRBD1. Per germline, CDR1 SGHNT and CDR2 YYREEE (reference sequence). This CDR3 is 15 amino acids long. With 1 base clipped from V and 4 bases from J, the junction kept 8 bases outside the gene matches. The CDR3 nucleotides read TGTGCCAGCAGCTTGCAACAGGGGAGTGGTTACGAGCAGTACTTC. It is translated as CASSLQQGSGYEQYF.

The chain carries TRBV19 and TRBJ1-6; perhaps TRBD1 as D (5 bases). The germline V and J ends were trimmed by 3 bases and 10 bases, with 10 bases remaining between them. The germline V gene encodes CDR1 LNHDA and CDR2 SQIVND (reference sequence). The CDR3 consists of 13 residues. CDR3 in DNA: TGTGCCAGTAGTATGCGGGGGGAATCACCCCTCCACTTT. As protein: CASSMRGESPLHF. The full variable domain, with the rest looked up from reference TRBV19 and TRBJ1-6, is DGGITQSPKYLFRKEGQNVTLSCEQNLNHDAMYWYRQDPGQGLRLIYYSQIVNDFQKGDIAEGYSVSREKKESFPLTVTSAQKNPTAFYLCASSMRGESPLHFGNGTRLTVT.

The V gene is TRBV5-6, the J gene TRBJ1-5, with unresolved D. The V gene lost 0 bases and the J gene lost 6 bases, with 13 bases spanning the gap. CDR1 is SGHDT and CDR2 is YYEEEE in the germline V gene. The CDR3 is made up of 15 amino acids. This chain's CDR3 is CASSLARGSGQPQHF. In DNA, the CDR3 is TGTGCCAGCAGCTTGGCCCGGGGTTCGGGTCAGCCCCAGCATTTT.

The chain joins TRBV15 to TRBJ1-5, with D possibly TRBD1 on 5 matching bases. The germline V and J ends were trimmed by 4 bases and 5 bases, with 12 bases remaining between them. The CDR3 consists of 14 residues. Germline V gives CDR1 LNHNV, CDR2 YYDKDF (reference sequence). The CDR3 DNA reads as TGTGCCACCAGCACCTTCCAGGGTGATCAGCCCCAGCATTTT. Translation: CATSTFQGDQPQHF.

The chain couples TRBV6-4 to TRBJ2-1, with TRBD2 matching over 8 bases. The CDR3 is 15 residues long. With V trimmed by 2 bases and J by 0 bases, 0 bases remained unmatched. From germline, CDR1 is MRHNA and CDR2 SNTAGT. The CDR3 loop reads CASSDTSGSYNEQFF. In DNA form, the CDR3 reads TGTGCCAGCAGTGACACTAGCGGCTCCTACAATGAGCAGTTCTTC.

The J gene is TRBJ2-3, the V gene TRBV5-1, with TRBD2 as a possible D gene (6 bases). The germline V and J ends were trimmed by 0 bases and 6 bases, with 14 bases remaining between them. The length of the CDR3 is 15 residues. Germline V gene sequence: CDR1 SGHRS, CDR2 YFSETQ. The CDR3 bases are TGCGCCAGCAGCTTGGGTGGGGGGACCCCCGATACGCAGTATTTT. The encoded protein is CASSLGGGTPDTQYF.

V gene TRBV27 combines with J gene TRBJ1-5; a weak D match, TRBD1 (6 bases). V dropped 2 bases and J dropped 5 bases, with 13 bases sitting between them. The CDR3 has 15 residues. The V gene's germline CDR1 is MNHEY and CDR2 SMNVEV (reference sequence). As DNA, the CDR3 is TGTGCCAGCAGTTTAGCTCAGAGGGGGGATCAGCCCCAGCATTTT. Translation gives CASSLAQRGDQPQHF.

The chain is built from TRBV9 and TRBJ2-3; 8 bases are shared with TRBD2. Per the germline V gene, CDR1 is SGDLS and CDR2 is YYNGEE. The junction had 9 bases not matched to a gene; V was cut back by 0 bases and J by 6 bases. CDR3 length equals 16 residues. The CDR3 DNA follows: TGTGCCAGCAGCGTAGAAGGCGGGGGGCCACAGGATACGCAGTATTTT. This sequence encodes CASSVEGGGPQDTQYF. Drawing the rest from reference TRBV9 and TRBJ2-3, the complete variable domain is DSGVTQTPKHLITATGQRVTLRCSPRSGDLSVYWYQQSLDQGLQFLIQYYNGEERAKGNILERFSAQQFPDLHSELNLSSLELGDSALYFCASSVEGGGPQDTQYFGPGTRLTVL.

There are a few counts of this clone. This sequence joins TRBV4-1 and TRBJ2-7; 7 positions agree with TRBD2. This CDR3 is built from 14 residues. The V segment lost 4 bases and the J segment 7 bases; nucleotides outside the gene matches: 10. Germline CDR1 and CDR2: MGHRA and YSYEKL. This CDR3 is CASSRGLGVEEQYF. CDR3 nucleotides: TGCGCCAGCAGCCGAGGACTAGGGGTTGAAGAGCAGTACTTC.

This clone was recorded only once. CDR3 residues: CASSAWDTQAFF. The DNA of the CDR3 is TGTGCCAGCAGCGCCTGGGACACCCAAGCTTTCTTT. The chain recombines TRBV9 with TRBJ1-1, with D maybe TRBD1 (6 bases). The ends were cut back, 3 bases at V and 9 bases at J, with 12 bases in the middle. CDR1 SGDLS and CDR2 YYNGEE come from the germline V gene. This CDR3 contains 12 residues. Full variable domain (missing parts from reference TRBV9 and TRBJ1-1): DSGVTQTPKHLITATGQRVTLRCSPRSGDLSVYWYQQSLDQGLQFLIQYYNGEERAKGNILERFSAQQFPDLHSELNLSSLELGDSALYFCASSAWDTQAFFGQGTRLTVV.

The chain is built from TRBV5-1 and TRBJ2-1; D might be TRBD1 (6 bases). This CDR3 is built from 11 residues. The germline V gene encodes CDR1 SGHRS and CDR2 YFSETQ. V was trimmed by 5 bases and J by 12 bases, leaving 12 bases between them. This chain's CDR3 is CASSLGQLQFF. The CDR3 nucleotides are TGCGCCAGCAGTTTAGGACAGCTGCAGTTCTTC.

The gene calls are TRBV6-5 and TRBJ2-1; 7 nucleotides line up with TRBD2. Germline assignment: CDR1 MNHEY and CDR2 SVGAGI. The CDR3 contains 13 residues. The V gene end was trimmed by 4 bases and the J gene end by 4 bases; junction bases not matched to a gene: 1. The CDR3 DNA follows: TGTGCCAGCAGTTCGGGACTATACAATGAGCAGTTCTTC. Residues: CASSSGLYNEQFF.

The chain's CDR3 is CAWSPGGGWYNEQFF. Written as DNA, the CDR3 is TGTGCCTGGAGCCCGGGAGGGGGCTGGTACAATGAGCAGTTCTTC. The rearrangement joins TRBV30 to TRBJ2-1, with a weak D call TRBD2 (8 bases). The CDR3 is made up of 15 amino acids. Germline loops: CDR1 GTSNPN, CDR2 SVGIG (reference sequence). With 3 bases removed from V and 4 bases from J, the gap between germline ends came to 16 bases.

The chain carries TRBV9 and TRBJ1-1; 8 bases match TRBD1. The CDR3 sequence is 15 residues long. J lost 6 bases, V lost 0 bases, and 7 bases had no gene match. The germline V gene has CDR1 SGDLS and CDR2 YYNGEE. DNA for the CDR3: TGTGCCAGCAGCGTAGGTGGTCAGGGGGCCGCTGAAGCTTTCTTT. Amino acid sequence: CASSVGGQGAAEAFF.

CDR3 amino acids: CASSPLWGANVLTF. The CDR3 DNA reads TGTGCCAGCAGCCCCCTGTGGGGGGCCAACGTCCTGACTTTC. The rearrangement joins TRBV28 to TRBJ2-6; D is ambiguous. V was shortened by 6 bases and J by 4 bases, with 10 bases between the two germline ends. Germline V gives CDR1 MDHEN, CDR2 SYDVKM. This CDR3 has 14 residues.

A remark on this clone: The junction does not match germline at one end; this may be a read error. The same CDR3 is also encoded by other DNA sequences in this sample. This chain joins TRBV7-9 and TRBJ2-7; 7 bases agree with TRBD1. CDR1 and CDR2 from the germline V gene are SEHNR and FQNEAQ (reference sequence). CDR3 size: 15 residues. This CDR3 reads CASSLDRDSPYEQYF. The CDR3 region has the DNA TGTGCCAGTAGCTTAGATAGGGACAGTCCCTACGAGCAGTACTTC.

The CDR3 coding sequence is TGTGCCAGCAGCTTAGGCCTAGGCAGGGTGTCAGCACCCCTCCACTTT. Translation: CASSLGLGRVSAPLHF. V usage is TRBV13 and J usage is TRBJ1-6; TRBD1 is a possible D gene (5 bases). Trimming pared 0 bases from V and 11 bases from J, leaving 17 bases between. Germline V lookup: CDR1 PRHDT, CDR2 FYEKMQ (reference sequence). CDR3 length: 16 residues.

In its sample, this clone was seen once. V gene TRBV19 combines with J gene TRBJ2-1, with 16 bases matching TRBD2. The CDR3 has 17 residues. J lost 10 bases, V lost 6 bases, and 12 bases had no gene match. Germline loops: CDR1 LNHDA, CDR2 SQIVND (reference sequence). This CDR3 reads CASRPADGTSGRVEQFF. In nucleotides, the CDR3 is TGTGCCAGTAGACCTGCCGACGGGACTAGCGGGAGGGTAGAGCAGTTCTTC.